These 24 T cell receptor beta chains were all obtained from the same sample, sequenced in a study of cytomegalovirus exposure and HLA in healthy donors. PCR used 60 Vbeta primers and 13 Jbeta primers. Only in-frame clones appear in the TCRdb table, and some are missing; sequencing was by immunoSEQ multiplex PCR. The listing contains approximately 110,000 clones. Source material: PBMCs. All receptors come from a man aged 18-30 years in good health and CMV-seronegative.

The chain recombines TRBV5-1 with TRBJ1-6; D remains unclear. This CDR3 is built from 12 residues. Germline V lookup: CDR1 SGHRS, CDR2 YFSETQ. V lost 2 bases to trimming and J lost 8 bases, with 5 bases between them. In DNA, the CDR3 is TGCGCCAGCAGCTTCCCGGATTCACCCCTCCACTTT. It yields the protein CASSFPDSPLHF.

The CDR3 loop reads CAISEPNRNTGELFF. CDR3 DNA sequence: TGTGCCATCAGTGAACCCAACAGGAACACCGGGGAGCTGTTTTTT. V and J are TRBV10-3 and TRBJ2-2; unclear D gene. The V and J ends lost 3 bases and 1 base respectively, with 9 bases between them. Germline-derived CDR1 and CDR2 are ENHRY and SYGVKD. The CDR3 sequence is 15 residues long.

The rearrangement joins TRBV2 to TRBJ1-5; no definite D call. Trimming pared 4 bases from V and 5 bases from J, leaving 12 bases between. Per germline, CDR1 SNHLY and CDR2 FYNNEI. The CDR3 totals 14 residues. The DNA for the CDR3 is TGTGCCAGCAGTGTCAAAATAGAATATCAGCCCCAGCATTTT. It translates to CASSVKIEYQPQHF.

This rearrangement joins TRBV18 to TRBJ1-5; the D gene is possibly TRBD1 (6 bases). Trimming cost V 4 bases and J 4 bases, with 20 bases left between them. Germline values: CDR1 KGHSH, CDR2 LQKENI. This CDR3 has 17 amino acids. CDR3 region: CASSLKVSGVRNQPQHF. CDR3 DNA sequence: TGTGCCAGCTCACTCAAGGTATCAGGGGTTCGGAATCAGCCCCAGCATTTT.

The chain is built from TRBV25-1 and TRBJ2-5; D is perhaps TRBD1 (5 bases). V was trimmed by 6 bases and J by 3 bases, leaving 8 bases between them. CDR1 and CDR2 (germline): MGHDK, SYGVNS. The CDR3 contains 12 residues. DNA of the CDR3: TGTGCCAGCAGGAAAGGGGAAGAGACCCAGTACTTC. Its protein product is CASRKGEETQYF.

The chain couples TRBV5-1 to TRBJ2-7; D perhaps matches TRBD2 (6 bases). The CDR3 runs to 12 residues. Germline CDR1 is SGHRS and CDR2 is YFSETQ. Trimming stripped 4 bases from V and 7 bases from J, with 12 bases between. The CDR3 here is CASSGDAGEQYF. The CDR3 nucleotides read TGCGCCAGCAGCGGGGACGCGGGGGAGCAGTACTTC.

The rearrangement links TRBV28 to TRBJ1-1, with D perhaps TRBD1 (5 bases). V gave up 6 bases and J gave up 1 base, with 12 bases separating them. CDR1 and CDR2 (germline): MDHEN, SYDVKM. The CDR3 is 14 residues long. CDR3: CASRWGVANTEAFF. The CDR3 DNA reads as TGTGCCAGCAGATGGGGGGTCGCGAACACTGAAGCTTTCTTT.

For the CDR3, the DNA is TGTGCCAGCAGCTCGGCCCCCACGGATCTGATAGCGGGAGGAGAAGGAGATACGCAGTATTTT. Its translation: CASSSAPTDLIAGGEGDTQYF. The chain employs TRBV7-4 and TRBJ2-3; 10 bases map to TRBD2. CDR3 length equals 21 residues. CDR1 and CDR2 from the germline V gene are SGHVT and SQSDAQ. V lost 4 bases to trimming and J lost 5 bases; unmatched junction nucleotides: 24.

DNA for the CDR3: TGTGCCAGTAGTATAGGTAGGAGCGACCAAGAGACCCAGTACTTC. Translating gives CASSIGRSDQETQYF. V gene TRBV19 combines with J gene TRBJ2-5; D gene unclear. Germline values: CDR1 LNHDA, CDR2 SQIVND (reference sequence). Trimming pared 1 base from V and 0 bases from J, leaving 9 bases between. The CDR3 spans 15 residues.

This chain links TRBV9 with TRBJ1-2; maybe TRBD1 (5 bases). Trimming pared 0 bases from V and 5 bases from J, leaving 14 bases between. This CDR3 comprises 15 residues. The germline CDR1 and CDR2 sequences are SGDLS and YYNGEE. As DNA, the CDR3 is TGTGCCAGCAGCGTAGGTTCGGCCGCAGGGTATGGCTACACCTTC. The encoded protein is CASSVGSAAGYGYTF. Full variable domain (remainder filled in from reference TRBV9 and TRBJ1-2): DSGVTQTPKHLITATGQRVTLRCSPRSGDLSVYWYQQSLDQGLQFLIQYYNGEERAKGNILERFSAQQFPDLHSELNLSSLELGDSALYFCASSVGSAAGYGYTFGSGTRLTVV.

The CDR3 DNA follows: TGTGCCAGTAGTATCAATCAGGGCTTAGGGGATCAGCCCCAGCATTTT. Translating gives CASSINQGLGDQPQHF. The V call is TRBV19, the J call TRBJ1-5, with TRBD1 as a possible D gene (5 bases). V was trimmed by 3 bases and J by 5 bases, leaving 17 bases between them. The CDR3 is 16 amino acids. CDR1 is LNHDA, CDR2 SQIVND, per germline (reference sequence).

The genes are TRBV18 and TRBJ2-7; the match to TRBD1 covers 12 bases. V gave up 2 bases and J gave up 7 bases; unmatched junction bases: 9. This CDR3 spans 16 amino acids. Germline loops: CDR1 KGHSH, CDR2 LQKENI. CDR3 coding DNA: TGTGCCAGCTCACCAGTTGGGACAGGGGGCATAATGGAGCAGTACTTC. The encoded protein is CASSPVGTGGIMEQYF. The variable domain in full, completed from reference TRBV18 and TRBJ2-7, reads NAGVMQNPRHLVRRRGQEARLRCSPMKGHSHVYWYRQLPEEGLKFMVYLQKENIIDESGMPKERFSAEFPKEGPSILRIQQVVRGDSAAYFCASSPVGTGGIMEQYFGPGTRLTVT.

The rearrangement joins TRBV6-5 to TRBJ1-2, with D perhaps matching TRBD1 (6 bases). V gave up 2 bases and J gave up 7 bases, with 17 bases separating them. The CDR3 extends over 15 amino acids. From germline, CDR1 is MNHEY and CDR2 SVGAGI. CDR3 nucleotides: TGTGCCAGCAGTTACCAAAAAGGACAGTTTAGTGGCTACACCTTC. Encoded protein: CASSYQKGQFSGYTF.

The V and J genes are TRBV5-4 and TRBJ2-7; 9 bases are shared with TRBD2. Germline V gives CDR1 SGHNT, CDR2 YYREEE (reference sequence). V shed 2 bases, J shed 5 bases, and the junction held 8 bases outside the gene matches. The CDR3 length is 15 residues. The DNA for the CDR3 is TGTGCCAGCAGCTTCAAACTAGCGGGCAGCCACGAGCAGTACTTC. This translates into CASSFKLAGSHEQYF.

The chain uses TRBV27 and TRBJ2-7, with 7 bases that match TRBD1. In germline, CDR1 is MNHEY, CDR2 SMNVEV (reference sequence). The CDR3 has 14 amino acids. V lost 6 bases to trimming and J lost 4 bases; unmatched junction nucleotides: 9. The CDR3 DNA reads as TGTGCCAGCAGCCCAGGCGGCAGGGGGTACGAGCAGTACTTC. Amino acids: CASSPGGRGYEQYF.

This rearrangement joins TRBV30 to TRBJ1-5; maybe TRBD1 (5 bases). This CDR3 has 14 amino acids. CDR1 is GTSNPN, CDR2 SVGIG, per germline (reference sequence). The V gene lost 0 bases and the J gene lost 4 bases, with 10 bases spanning the gap. CDR3 sequence reads: CAWSVSRGNQPQHF. CDR3 in DNA: TGTGCCTGGAGTGTTAGCCGGGGGAATCAGCCCCAGCATTTT.

Points on this clone: At one of its ends the junction is not consistent with the germline gene, which may arise from a read error. The chain has TRBV6-1 and TRBJ2-3; D might be TRBD1 (5 bases). Per germline, CDR1 MNHNS and CDR2 SASEGT. There are 12 residues in the CDR3. The CDR3 protein is CASRGNTGTQYF. The CDR3 DNA follows: TGTGCCAGCCGCGGAAACACAGGTACGCAGTATTTT.

V is TRBV5-1 and J is TRBJ1-2; 8 nucleotides match TRBD1. The trim removed 1 base at V and 6 bases at J, leaving 14 bases unmatched. The germline V gene encodes CDR1 SGHRS and CDR2 YFSETQ. There are 17 residues in the CDR3. CDR3 protein: CASSLSLHPDRDHGYTF. As DNA, the CDR3 is TGCGCCAGCAGCTTGAGCCTACACCCGGACAGGGACCATGGCTACACCTTC.

The V gene is TRBV5-1, the J gene TRBJ1-2; 7 nucleotides match TRBD1. CDR1 and CDR2 (germline): SGHRS, YFSETQ. V trimming: 4 bases; J trimming: 2 bases; junction bases outside the gene matches: 8. The CDR3 contains 15 residues. The DNA of the CDR3 is TGCGCCAGCAGCCGGGCCGGGACAGAGAACTATGGCTACACCTTC. This sequence encodes CASSRAGTENYGYTF.

The genes are TRBV14 and TRBJ2-7; tentatively, D is TRBD1 (6 bases). The CDR3 runs 13 residues. Germline CDR1 is SGHDN and CDR2 is FVKESK. V shed 3 bases and J shed 4 bases, with 10 bases lying between them. The CDR3 sequence: CASSQGRGYEQYF. The DNA of the CDR3 is TGTGCCAGCAGCCAGGGAAGGGGGTACGAGCAGTACTTC. The entire variable domain, with the rest obtained from reference TRBV14 and TRBJ2-7, is as follows: EAGVTQFPSHSVIEKGQTVTLRCDPISGHDNLYWYRRVMGKEIKFLLHFVKESKQDESGMPNNRFLAERTGGTYSTLKVQPAELEDSGVYFCASSQGRGYEQYFGPGTRLTVT.

J is TRBJ1-2 and V is TRBV19; D not resolved. The CDR3 extends over 12 amino acids. The V gene's germline CDR1 is LNHDA and CDR2 SQIVND (reference sequence). Trimming removed 3 bases at V and 5 bases at J, with 7 bases between. The CDR3 reads CASSIGRYGYTF. The CDR3 coding sequence is TGTGCCAGTAGTATCGGGAGATATGGCTACACCTTC.

V gene TRBV6-1 combines with J gene TRBJ2-3, with 9 bases fitting TRBD2. The J segment lost 6 bases and the V segment lost 4 bases, leaving 8 bases of the junction unmatched. Germline-derived CDR1 and CDR2 are MNHNS and SASEGT. This CDR3 is built from 15 residues. CDR3 in DNA: TGTGCCAGCAGTGCCCTGCGGGGGGGGACGGATACGCAGTATTTT. Its translation is CASSALRGGTDTQYF.

J is TRBJ1-1 and V is TRBV2, with unresolved D. CDR1 SNHLY and CDR2 FYNNEI come from the germline V gene. V was clipped by 11 bases and J by 5 bases, with 21 bases between them. This CDR3 contains 14 residues. CDR3 coding DNA: TGTGCCTCTAAACGGACCGCCGGGGAAACTGAAGCTTTCTTT. Its protein product is CASKRTAGETEAFF.

The chain employs TRBV28 and TRBJ1-1; a possible D gene is TRBD1 (5 bases). The CDR3 length is 13 residues. Per germline, CDR1 MDHEN and CDR2 SYDVKM. Trimming pared 7 bases from V and 3 bases from J, leaving 12 bases between. CDR3 nucleotide sequence: TGTGCCAGCAAGGGGAGGGAGGACACTGAAGCTTTCTTT. Its translation is CASKGREDTEAFF.